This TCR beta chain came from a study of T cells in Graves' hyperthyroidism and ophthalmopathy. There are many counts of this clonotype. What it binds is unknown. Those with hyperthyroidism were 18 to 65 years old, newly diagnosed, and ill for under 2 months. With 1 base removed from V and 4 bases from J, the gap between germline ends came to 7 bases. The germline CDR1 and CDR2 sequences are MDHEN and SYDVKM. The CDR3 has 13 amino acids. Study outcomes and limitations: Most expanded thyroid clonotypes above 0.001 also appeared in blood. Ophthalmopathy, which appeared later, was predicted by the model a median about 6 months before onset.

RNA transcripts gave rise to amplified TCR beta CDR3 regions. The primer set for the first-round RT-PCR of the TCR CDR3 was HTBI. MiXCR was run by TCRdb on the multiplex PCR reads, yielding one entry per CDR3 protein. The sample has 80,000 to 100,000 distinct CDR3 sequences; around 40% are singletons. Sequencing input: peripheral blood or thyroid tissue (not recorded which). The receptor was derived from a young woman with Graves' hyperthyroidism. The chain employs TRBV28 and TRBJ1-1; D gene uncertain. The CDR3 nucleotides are TGTGCCAGCAGTTTATCATGGGGCACTGAAGCTTTCTTT. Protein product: CASSLSWGTEAFF.